In its sample, the clone carrying this TCR beta chain was seen once. The data were produced by immunoSEQ multiplex PCR, yet TCRdb's version contains in-frame clones alone and is incomplete. The sample includes roughly 300,000 clones, roughly nine tenths of them seen just once. These data originate in a study of blood T cell repertoires in COVID-19. Whole-study context: Italy, Spain and the United States were the sources of the convalescent and acute COVID-19 samples. T cells, B-cell-depleted T cells, or PBMCs provided the cDNA or gDNA that served as material.

What was sequenced was peripheral blood. This TCR derives from a woman in her twenties or thirties with COVID-19, enrolled during active disease.

CDR3: CASSLGAGVYNSPLHF. CDR3 coding DNA: TGTGCCAGCAGCTTAGGGGCAGGGGTTTATAATTCACCCCTCCACTTT. The chain is built from TRBV11-2 and TRBJ1-6; D might be TRBD1 (6 bases). The CDR3 length is 16 residues. V was pared by 1 base and J by 4 bases, with 11 bases between. CDR1 is SGHAT, CDR2 FQNNGV, per germline. The whole variable domain, filled in from reference TRBV11-2 and TRBJ1-6, reads EAGVAQSPRYKIIEKRQSVAFWCNPISGHATLYWYQQILGQGPKLLIQFQNNGVVDDSQLPKDRFSAERLKGVDSTLKIQPAKLEDSAVYLCASSLGAGVYNSPLHFGNGTRLTVT.